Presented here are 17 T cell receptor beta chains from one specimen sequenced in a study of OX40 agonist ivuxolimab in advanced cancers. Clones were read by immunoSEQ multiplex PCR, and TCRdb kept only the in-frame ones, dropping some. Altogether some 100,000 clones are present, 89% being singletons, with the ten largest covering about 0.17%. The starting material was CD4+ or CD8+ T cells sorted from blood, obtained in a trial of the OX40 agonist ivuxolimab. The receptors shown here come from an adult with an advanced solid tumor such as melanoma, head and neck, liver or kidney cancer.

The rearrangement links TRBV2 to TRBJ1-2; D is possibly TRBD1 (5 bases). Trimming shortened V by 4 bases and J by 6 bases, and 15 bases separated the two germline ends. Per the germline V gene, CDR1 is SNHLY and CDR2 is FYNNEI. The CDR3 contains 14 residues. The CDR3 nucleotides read TGTGCCAGCAGTGTTGCTCGGGGGATCGATGGCTACACCTTC. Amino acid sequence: CASSVARGIDGYTF.

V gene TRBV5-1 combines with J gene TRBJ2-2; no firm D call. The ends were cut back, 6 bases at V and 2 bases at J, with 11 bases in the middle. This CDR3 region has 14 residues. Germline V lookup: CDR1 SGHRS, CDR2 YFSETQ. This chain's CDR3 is CASNGPINTGELFF. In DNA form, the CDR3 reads TGCGCCAGCAACGGCCCCATAAACACCGGGGAGCTGTTTTTT.

CDR3 residues: CASSLLAGGSTDTQYF. Written as DNA, the CDR3 is TGTGCCAGCAGTTTATTGGCGGGAGGGAGCACAGATACGCAGTATTTT. The genes are TRBV28 and TRBJ2-3, with 9 bases lining up with TRBD2. J was trimmed by 0 bases and V by 1 base; bases with no gene match: 2. Looked up from germline, CDR1 is MDHEN and CDR2 is SYDVKM. This CDR3 is 16 amino acids long.

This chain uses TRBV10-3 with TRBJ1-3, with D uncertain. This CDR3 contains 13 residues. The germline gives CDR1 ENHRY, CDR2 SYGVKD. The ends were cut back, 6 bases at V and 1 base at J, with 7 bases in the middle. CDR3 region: CAIREASGNTIYF. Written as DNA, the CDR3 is TGTGCCATCAGAGAGGCTTCTGGAAACACCATATATTTT.

In DNA, the CDR3 is TGTGCCAGCAGCCTGACAGGGGGCGCCTCCTACGAGCAGTACTTC. Amino acids: CASSLTGGASYEQYF. This sequence joins TRBV28 and TRBJ2-7, with 10 bases that match TRBD1. Germline CDR1 MDHEN, CDR2 SYDVKM. Unmatched junction bases numbered 5, after V lost 6 bases and J lost 0 bases. CDR3 length equals 15 residues.

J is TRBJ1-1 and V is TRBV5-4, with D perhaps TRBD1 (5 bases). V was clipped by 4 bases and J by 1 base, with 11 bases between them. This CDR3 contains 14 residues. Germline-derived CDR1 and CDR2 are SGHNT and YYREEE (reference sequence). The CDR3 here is CASSVGGGNTEAFF. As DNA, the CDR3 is TGTGCCAGCAGCGTGGGTGGGGGGAACACTGAAGCTTTCTTT.

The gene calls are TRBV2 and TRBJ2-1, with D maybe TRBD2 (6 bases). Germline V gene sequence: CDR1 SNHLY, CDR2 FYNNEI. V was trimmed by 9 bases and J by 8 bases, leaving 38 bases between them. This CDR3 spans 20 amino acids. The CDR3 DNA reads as TGTGCCAGAAAAGGCCCACCGATAGTCCCCGTTCCCGAGTCGGGGGATGAGCAGTTCTTC. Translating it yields CARKGPPIVPVPESGDEQFF.

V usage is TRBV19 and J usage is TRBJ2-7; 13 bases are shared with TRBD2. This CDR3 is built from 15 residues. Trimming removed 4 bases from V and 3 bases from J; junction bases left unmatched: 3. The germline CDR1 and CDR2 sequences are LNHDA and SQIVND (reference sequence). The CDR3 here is CASSKGTSGNYEQYF. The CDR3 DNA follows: TGTGCCAGTAGTAAGGGGACTAGCGGGAACTACGAGCAGTACTTC.

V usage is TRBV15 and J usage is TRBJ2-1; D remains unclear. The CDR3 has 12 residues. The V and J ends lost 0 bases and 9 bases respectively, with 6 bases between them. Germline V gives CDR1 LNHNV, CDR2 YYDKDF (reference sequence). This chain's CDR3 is CATSRDRAEQFF. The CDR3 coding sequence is TGTGCCACCAGCAGAGATCGGGCTGAGCAGTTCTTC.

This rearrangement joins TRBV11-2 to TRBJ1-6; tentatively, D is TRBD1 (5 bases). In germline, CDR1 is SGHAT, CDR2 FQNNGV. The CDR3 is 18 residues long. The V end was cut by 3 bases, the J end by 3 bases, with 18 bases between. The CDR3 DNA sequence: TGTGCCAGCAGCTTGCCGGGGGGTAGATCGTTCTATAATTCACCCCTCCACTTT. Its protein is CASSLPGGRSFYNSPLHF.

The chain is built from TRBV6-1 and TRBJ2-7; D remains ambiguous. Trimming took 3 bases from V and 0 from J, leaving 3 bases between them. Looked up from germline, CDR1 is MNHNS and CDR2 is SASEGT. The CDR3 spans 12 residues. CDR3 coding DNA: TGTGCCAGCAGTGACGGCTCCTACGAGCAGTACTTC. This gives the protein CASSDGSYEQYF.

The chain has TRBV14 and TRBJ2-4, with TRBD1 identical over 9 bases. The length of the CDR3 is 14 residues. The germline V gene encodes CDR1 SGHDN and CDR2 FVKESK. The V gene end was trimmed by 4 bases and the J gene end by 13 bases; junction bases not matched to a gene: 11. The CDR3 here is CASSPGQGFVKQYF. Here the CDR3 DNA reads TGTGCCAGCAGCCCGGGACAGGGATTCGTGAAACAGTACTTC.

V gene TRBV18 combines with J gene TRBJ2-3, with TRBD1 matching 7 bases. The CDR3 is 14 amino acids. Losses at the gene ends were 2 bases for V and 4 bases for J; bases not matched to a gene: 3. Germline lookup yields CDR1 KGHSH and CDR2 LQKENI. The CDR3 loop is CASSPKQGSDTQYF. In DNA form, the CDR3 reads TGTGCCAGCTCACCAAAACAGGGGTCAGATACGCAGTATTTT. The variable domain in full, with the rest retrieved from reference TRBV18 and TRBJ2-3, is NAGVMQNPRHLVRRRGQEARLRCSPMKGHSHVYWYRQLPEEGLKFMVYLQKENIIDESGMPKERFSAEFPKEGPSILRIQQVVRGDSAAYFCASSPKQGSDTQYFGPGTRLTVL.

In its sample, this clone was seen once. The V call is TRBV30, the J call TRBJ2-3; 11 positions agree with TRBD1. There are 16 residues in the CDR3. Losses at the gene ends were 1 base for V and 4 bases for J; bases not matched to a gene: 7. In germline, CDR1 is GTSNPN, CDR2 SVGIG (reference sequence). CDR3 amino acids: CAWSGTGGRRADTQYF. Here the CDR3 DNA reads TGTGCCTGGAGTGGGACAGGGGGCAGGAGGGCAGATACGCAGTATTTT.

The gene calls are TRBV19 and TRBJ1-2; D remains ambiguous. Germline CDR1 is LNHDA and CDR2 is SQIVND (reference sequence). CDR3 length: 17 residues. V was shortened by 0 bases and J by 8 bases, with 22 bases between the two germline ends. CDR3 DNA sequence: TGTGCCAGTAGTATAGATCCCAGTCGGTTCCTATTTCGAGGCTACACCTTC. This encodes CASSIDPSRFLFRGYTF.

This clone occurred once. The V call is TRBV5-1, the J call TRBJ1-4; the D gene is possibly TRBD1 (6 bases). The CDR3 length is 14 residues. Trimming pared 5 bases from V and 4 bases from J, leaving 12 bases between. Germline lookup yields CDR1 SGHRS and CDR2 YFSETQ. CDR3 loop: CASRFDRINEKLFF. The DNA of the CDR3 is TGCGCCAGCAGGTTCGACAGGATTAATGAAAAACTGTTTTTT.

The CDR3, as DNA: TGCGCCAGCAGGGAGACAGGGCTCTATGGCTACACCTTC. It encodes CASRETGLYGYTF. The V gene is TRBV4-1, the J gene TRBJ1-2, with 7 bases identical to TRBD1. The CDR3 totals 13 residues. J gave up 4 bases and V 6 bases, and 5 bases lay outside the gene matches. Germline V gene sequence: CDR1 MGHRA, CDR2 YSYEKL.